This entry is about one TCR beta chain. No antigen is known for it. Germline V CDR1 and CDR2: SGHDN, FVKESK. V lost 0 bases to trimming and J lost 1 base, with 9 bases between them. This CDR3 comprises 16 residues. Amplification used 60 Vbeta primers and 13 Jbeta primers. This table comes from immunoSEQ multiplex PCR, and its TCRdb copy is limited to in-frame clones, with some not included. The sample comprises roughly 150,000 clones, roughly 80% of which are singletons, and approximately 10% rests with the top ten. This sample is drawn from a study of cytomegalovirus exposure and HLA in healthy donors. Findings and caveats of the study: Rarity marked most TCR sequences, yet some public TCRs occurred in many donors. An analysis that came later showed most CMV-associated TCR beta chains appearing HLA-restricted. In a later analysis, specific HLA alleles were associated with some 16,000 TCR beta sequences at a 0.05 false discovery rate.

Material for sequencing was PBMCs. The V call is TRBV14, the J call TRBJ2-2, with D possibly being TRBD2 (6 bases). The clonotype originates from a man younger than 35 in good health and CMV-seropositive. The CDR3 here is CASSQDIAVNTGELFF. CDR3 coding DNA: TGTGCCAGCAGCCAAGATATAGCGGTGAACACCGGGGAGCTGTTTTTT.